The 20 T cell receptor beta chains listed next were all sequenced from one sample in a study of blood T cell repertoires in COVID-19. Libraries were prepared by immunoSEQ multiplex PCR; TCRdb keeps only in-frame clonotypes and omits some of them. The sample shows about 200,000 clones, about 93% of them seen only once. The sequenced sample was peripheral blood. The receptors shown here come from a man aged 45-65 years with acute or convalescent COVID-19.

CDR3 loop: CASSYNRDSHEQFF. CDR3 nucleotide sequence: TGTGCCAGCAGTTACAACCGGGACAGCCACGAGCAGTTCTTC. This sequence joins TRBV6-5 and TRBJ2-1, with 7 bases aligning to TRBD1. CDR1 MNHEY and CDR2 SVGAGI come from the germline V gene. V lost 2 bases and J lost 10; bases outside the gene matches: 8. The CDR3 length is 14 residues.

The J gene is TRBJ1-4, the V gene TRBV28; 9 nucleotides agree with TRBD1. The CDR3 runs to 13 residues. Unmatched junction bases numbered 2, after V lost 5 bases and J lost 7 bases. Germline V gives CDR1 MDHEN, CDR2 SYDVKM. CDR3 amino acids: CASSDRGFEKLFF. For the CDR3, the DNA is TGTGCCAGCAGTGACAGGGGGTTTGAAAAACTGTTTTTT.

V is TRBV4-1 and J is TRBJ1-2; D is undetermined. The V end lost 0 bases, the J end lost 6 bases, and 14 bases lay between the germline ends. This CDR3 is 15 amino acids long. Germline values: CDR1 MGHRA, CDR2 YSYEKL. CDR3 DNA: TGCGCCAGCAGCCAAGATCTGGGAGTTTTCAATGGCTACACCTTC. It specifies CASSQDLGVFNGYTF.

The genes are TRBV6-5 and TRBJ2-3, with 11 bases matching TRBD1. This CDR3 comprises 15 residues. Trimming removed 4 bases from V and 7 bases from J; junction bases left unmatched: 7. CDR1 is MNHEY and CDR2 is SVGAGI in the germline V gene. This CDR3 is CASSSGTGGVNTQYF. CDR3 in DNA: TGTGCCAGCAGTTCCGGGACAGGGGGTGTGAATACGCAGTATTTT.

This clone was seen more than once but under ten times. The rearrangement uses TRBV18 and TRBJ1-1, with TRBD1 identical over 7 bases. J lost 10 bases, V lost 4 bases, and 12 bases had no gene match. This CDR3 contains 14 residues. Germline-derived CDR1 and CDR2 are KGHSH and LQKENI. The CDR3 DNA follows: TGTGCCAGCTCACAAAGCCGGGACAGTCAAGGAGCTTTCTTT. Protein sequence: CASSQSRDSQGAFF.

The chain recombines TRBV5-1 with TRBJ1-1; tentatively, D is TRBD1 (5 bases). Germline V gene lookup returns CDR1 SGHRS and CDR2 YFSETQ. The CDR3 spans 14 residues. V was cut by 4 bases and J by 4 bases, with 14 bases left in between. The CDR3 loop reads CASSPSLGLTEAFF. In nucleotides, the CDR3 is TGCGCCAGCAGCCCCTCGTTGGGGCTCACTGAAGCTTTCTTT.

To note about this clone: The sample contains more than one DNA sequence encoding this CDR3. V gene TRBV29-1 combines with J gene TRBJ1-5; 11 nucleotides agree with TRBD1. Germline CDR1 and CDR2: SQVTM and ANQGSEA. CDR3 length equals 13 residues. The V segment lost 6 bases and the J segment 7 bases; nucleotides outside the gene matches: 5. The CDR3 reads CSVEGQGGQPQHF. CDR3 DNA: TGCAGCGTCGAGGGACAGGGGGGACAGCCCCAGCATTTT.

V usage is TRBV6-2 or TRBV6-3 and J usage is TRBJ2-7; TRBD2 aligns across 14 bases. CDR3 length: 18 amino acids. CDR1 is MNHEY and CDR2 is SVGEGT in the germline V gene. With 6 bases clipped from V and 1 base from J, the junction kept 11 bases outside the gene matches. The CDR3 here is CASSPGTSGSAYSYEQYF. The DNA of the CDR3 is TGTGCCAGCAGCCCTGGGACTAGCGGGAGTGCTTATTCCTACGAGCAGTACTTC.

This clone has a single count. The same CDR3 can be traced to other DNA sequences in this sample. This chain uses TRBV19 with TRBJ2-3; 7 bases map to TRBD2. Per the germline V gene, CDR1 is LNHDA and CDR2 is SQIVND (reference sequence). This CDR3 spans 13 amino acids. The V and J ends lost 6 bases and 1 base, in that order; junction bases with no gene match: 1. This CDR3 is CASRLAGTDTQYF. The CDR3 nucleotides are TGTGCCAGTAGGCTAGCGGGCACAGATACGCAGTATTTT.

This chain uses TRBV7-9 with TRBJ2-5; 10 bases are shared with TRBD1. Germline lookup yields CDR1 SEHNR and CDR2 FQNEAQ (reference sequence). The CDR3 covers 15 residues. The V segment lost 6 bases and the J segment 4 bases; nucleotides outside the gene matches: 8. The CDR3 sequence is CASRSSTGGPETQYF. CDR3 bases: TGTGCCAGCAGATCATCGACAGGGGGCCCAGAGACCCAGTACTTC.

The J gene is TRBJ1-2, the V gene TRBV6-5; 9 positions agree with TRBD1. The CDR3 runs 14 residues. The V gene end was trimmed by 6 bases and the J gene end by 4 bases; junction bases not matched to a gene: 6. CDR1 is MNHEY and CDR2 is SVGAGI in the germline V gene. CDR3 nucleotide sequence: TGTGCCAGCAGGAGGGACAGGGCGAGCTATGGCTACACCTTC. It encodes CASRRDRASYGYTF.

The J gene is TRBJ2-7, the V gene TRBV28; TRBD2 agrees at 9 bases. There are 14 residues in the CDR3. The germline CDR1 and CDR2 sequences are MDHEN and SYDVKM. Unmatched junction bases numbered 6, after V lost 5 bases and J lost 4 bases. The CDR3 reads CASSLSGSEYEQYF. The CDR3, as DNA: TGTGCCAGCAGTCTTAGCGGGAGTGAGTACGAGCAGTACTTC.

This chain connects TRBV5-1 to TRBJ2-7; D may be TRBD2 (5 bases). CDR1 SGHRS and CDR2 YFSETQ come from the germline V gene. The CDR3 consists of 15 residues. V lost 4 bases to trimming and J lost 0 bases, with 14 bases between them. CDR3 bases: TGCGCCAGCAGCGAGCGGATACCTAGCTCCTACGAGCAGTACGTC. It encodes CASSERIPSSYEQYV.

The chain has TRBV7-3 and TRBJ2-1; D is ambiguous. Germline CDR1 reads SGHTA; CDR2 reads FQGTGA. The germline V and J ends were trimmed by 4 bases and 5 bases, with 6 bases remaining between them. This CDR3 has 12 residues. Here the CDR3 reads CASSSQDNEQFF. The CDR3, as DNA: TGTGCCAGCAGCTCGCAGGACAATGAGCAGTTCTTC.

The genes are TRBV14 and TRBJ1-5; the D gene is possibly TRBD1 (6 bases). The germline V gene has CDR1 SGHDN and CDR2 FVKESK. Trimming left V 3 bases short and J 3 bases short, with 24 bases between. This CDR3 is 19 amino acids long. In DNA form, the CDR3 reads TGTGCCAGCAGCCAGGACGAACCAATAAGCGGACAGACCAATCAGCCCCAGCATTTT. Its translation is CASSQDEPISGQTNQPQHF.

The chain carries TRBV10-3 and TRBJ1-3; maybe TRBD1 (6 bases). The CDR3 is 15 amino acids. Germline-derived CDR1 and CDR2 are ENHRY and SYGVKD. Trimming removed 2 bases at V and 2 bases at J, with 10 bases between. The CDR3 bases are TGTGCCATCAGTGAGGGGGGCAATACTGGAAACACCATATATTTT. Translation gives CAISEGGNTGNTIYF.

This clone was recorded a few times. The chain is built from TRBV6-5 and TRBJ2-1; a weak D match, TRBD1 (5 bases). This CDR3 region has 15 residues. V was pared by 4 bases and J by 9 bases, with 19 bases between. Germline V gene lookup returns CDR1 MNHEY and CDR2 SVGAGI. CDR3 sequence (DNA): TGTGCCAGCAGTTTGCACAGATTGGACATACGTGAGCAGTTCTTC. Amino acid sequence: CASSLHRLDIREQFF.

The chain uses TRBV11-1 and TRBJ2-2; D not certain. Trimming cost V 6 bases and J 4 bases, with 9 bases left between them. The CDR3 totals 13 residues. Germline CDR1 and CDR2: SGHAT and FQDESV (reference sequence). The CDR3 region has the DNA TGTGCCAGCAGAAGAGGAACCACCGGGGAGCTGTTTTTT. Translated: CASRRGTTGELFF.

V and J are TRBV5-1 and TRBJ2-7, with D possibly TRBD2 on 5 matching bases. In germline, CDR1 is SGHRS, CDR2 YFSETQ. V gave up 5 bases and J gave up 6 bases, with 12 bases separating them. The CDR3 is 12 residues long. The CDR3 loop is CASSQSTSEQYF. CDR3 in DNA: TGCGCCAGCAGTCAATCCACTAGCGAGCAGTACTTC.

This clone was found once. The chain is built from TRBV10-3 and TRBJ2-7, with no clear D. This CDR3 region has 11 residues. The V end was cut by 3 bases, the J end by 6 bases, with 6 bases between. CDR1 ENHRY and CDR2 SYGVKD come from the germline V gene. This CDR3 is CAISDPGEQYF. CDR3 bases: TGTGCCATCAGTGACCCCGGCGAGCAGTACTTC.